One sample yielded the 21 T cell receptor beta chains listed below, sequenced in a study of technical replicates of blood from four donors. Clones were read by immunoSEQ multiplex PCR, and TCRdb kept only the in-frame ones, dropping some. Seen here are about 15,000 clones, roughly 91% observed once, and the top ten hold roughly an eighth. The specimen sequenced was PBMCs. These receptors were taken from a human donor in good health.

This clone occurred once. The chain carries TRBV7-9 and TRBJ2-2; TRBD2 matches 8 bases. The CDR3 totals 17 residues. Unmatched junction bases numbered 10, after V lost 5 bases and J lost 2 bases. CDR1 SEHNR and CDR2 FQNEAQ come from the germline V gene (reference sequence). CDR3 sequence: CASSLSSGARNTGELFF. In DNA, the CDR3 is TGTGCCAGCAGCCTCAGTAGCGGGGCGAGAAACACCGGGGAGCTGTTTTTT. The full variable domain, in which reference TRBV7-9 and TRBJ2-2 provide the parts outside the CDR3, is DTGVSQNPRHKITKRGQNVTFRCDPISEHNRLYWYRQTLGQGPEFLTYFQNEAQLEKSRLLSDRFSAERPKGSFSTLEIQRTEQGDSAMYLCASSLSSGARNTGELFFGEGSRLTVL.

V usage is TRBV19 and J usage is TRBJ1-5; the D is unclear. The V end lost 3 bases, the J end lost 6 bases, and 15 bases lay between the germline ends. Germline loops: CDR1 LNHDA, CDR2 SQIVND (reference sequence). This CDR3 region has 15 residues. CDR3 amino acids: CASSITLEGIQPQHF. The CDR3 bases are TGTGCCAGTAGTATCACGCTTGAGGGAATTCAGCCCCAGCATTTT.

The rearrangement uses TRBV5-8 and TRBJ2-4; D is perhaps TRBD1 (5 bases). CDR1 SGHTS and CDR2 YDEGEE come from the germline V gene. Trimming removed 5 bases at V and 8 bases at J, with 17 bases between. CDR3 length equals 14 residues. CDR3 loop: CASSFPQGFDIQYF. The DNA of the CDR3 is TGTGCCAGCAGTTTCCCTCAGGGCTTCGACATTCAGTACTTC. The entire variable domain, with the rest obtained from reference TRBV5-8 and TRBJ2-4, is as follows: EAGVTQSPTHLIKTRGQQATLRCSPISGHTSVYWYQQALGLGLQFLLWYDEGEERNRGNFPPRFSGRQFPNYSSELNVNALELEDSALYLCASSFPQGFDIQYFGAGTRLSVL.

J is TRBJ1-4 and V is TRBV6-1; D gene ambiguous. The V gene's germline CDR1 is MNHNS and CDR2 SASEGT. This CDR3 has 15 amino acids. With 2 bases removed from V and 2 bases from J, the gap between germline ends came to 9 bases. The CDR3 DNA reads as TGTGCCAGCAGTGAAATCCGGGAGACTAATGAAAAACTGTTTTTT. Translating it yields CASSEIRETNEKLFF.

This clone was seen only once. The chain recombines TRBV25-1 with TRBJ2-1; 9 nucleotides agree with TRBD2. V lost 1 base and J lost 10; bases outside the gene matches: 5. Per germline, CDR1 MGHDK and CDR2 SYGVNS. CDR3 length: 14 residues. The CDR3 spells CASSELGSGGEQFF. The CDR3 coding sequence is TGTGCCAGCAGTGAATTAGGGAGCGGGGGGGAGCAGTTCTTC.

The chain has TRBV11-2 and TRBJ2-7; 7 nucleotides align to TRBD1. The germline V gene encodes CDR1 SGHAT and CDR2 FQNNGV. The CDR3 runs to 14 residues. V lost 2 bases to trimming and J lost 7 bases; unmatched junction nucleotides: 8. The CDR3 spells CASSLRDSGGEQYF. CDR3 bases: TGTGCCAGCAGCTTAAGGGACAGTGGTGGAGAGCAGTACTTC.

The V call is TRBV7-2, the J call TRBJ1-2, with D possibly TRBD1 on 6 matching bases. This CDR3 comprises 15 residues. In germline, CDR1 is SGHTA, CDR2 FQGNSA. Trimming removed 2 bases at V and 4 bases at J, with 14 bases between. CDR3 residues: CASSLTGRGGYGYTF. In DNA form, the CDR3 reads TGTGCCAGCAGCTTAACCGGCAGGGGCGGCTATGGCTACACCTTC. The full variable domain, in which reference TRBV7-2 and TRBJ1-2 provide the parts outside the CDR3, is GAGVSQSPSNKVTEKGKDVELRCDPISGHTALYWYRQSLGQGLEFLIYFQGNSAPDKSGLPSDRFSAERTGGSVSTLTIQRTQQEDSAVYLCASSLTGRGGYGYTFGSGTRLTVV.

V is TRBV19 and J is TRBJ2-1; D is possibly TRBD2 (7 bases). There are 13 residues in the CDR3. Between the trimmed V and J ends, which lost 4 bases and 8 bases, there was a span of 12 bases. In germline, CDR1 is LNHDA, CDR2 SQIVND (reference sequence). The CDR3 protein is CASSRWEGDEQFF. The CDR3 DNA sequence: TGTGCCAGTAGTAGATGGGAGGGGGATGAGCAGTTCTTC.

The chain recombines TRBV5-1 with TRBJ2-5, with D perhaps matching TRBD2 (6 bases). This CDR3 is built from 15 residues. The V and J ends lost 4 bases and 2 bases respectively, with 15 bases between them. Germline CDR1 and CDR2: SGHRS and YFSETQ. CDR3 amino acids: CASSPAWGGQETQYF. Here the CDR3 DNA reads TGCGCCAGCAGCCCCGCCTGGGGAGGACAAGAGACCCAGTACTTC.

This rearrangement joins TRBV7-8 to TRBJ2-3; 8 bases align to TRBD2. The J segment lost 1 base and the V segment lost 2 bases, leaving 2 bases of the junction unmatched. Germline V CDR1 and CDR2: SGHVS, FQNEAQ. This CDR3 is built from 15 residues. As DNA, the CDR3 is TGTGCCAGCAGCTTAAGGCGGGAGGGCACAGATACGCAGTATTTT. Its translation is CASSLRREGTDTQYF. The full variable domain, in which reference TRBV7-8 and TRBJ2-3 provide the parts outside the CDR3, is GAGVSQSPRYKVAKRGQDVALRCDPISGHVSLFWYQQALGQGPEFLTYFQNEAQLDKSGLPSDRFFAERPEGSVSTLKIQRTQQEDSAVYLCASSLRREGTDTQYFGPGTRLTVL.

The chain recombines TRBV30 with TRBJ2-7, with 10 bases that match TRBD2. V dropped 2 bases and J dropped 5; count of bases not matched to a gene: 9. This CDR3 has 15 residues. Germline-derived CDR1 and CDR2 are GTSNPN and SVGIG (reference sequence). The CDR3 DNA follows: TGTGCCTGGAGTCGCGGACTAGCGGACAGTAACGAGCAGTACTTC. Its translation: CAWSRGLADSNEQYF.

The gene calls are TRBV19 and TRBJ2-7, with D perhaps TRBD1 (6 bases). Germline V gives CDR1 LNHDA, CDR2 SQIVND (reference sequence). The ends were cut back, 5 bases at V and 8 bases at J, with 22 bases in the middle. The CDR3 contains 15 residues. The CDR3 DNA sequence: TGTGCCAGTAGTCTCGATACTCAGGGGTTGGGGAAGCAGTACTTC. This gives the protein CASSLDTQGLGKQYF.

As concerns this clone: The junction and the germline gene differ at one end; a read error may be behind it. This chain links TRBV2 with TRBJ2-5; 9 bases fit TRBD2. CDR1 and CDR2 (germline): SNHLY, FYNNEI. This CDR3 has 13 residues. The CDR3 protein is CATQSVAGAPEDF. Written as DNA, the CDR3 is TGTGCCACCCAGAGCGTAGCGGGAGCCCCGGAGGACTTC.

The gene calls are TRBV12-5 and TRBJ1-5; a possible D gene is TRBD1 (5 bases). Germline V gene lookup returns CDR1 LGHNT and CDR2 FRNRAP. The CDR3 loop spans 13 amino acids. The V and J ends lost 5 bases and 4 bases respectively, with 9 bases between them. This CDR3 is CASGLGTNQPQHF. CDR3 nucleotides: TGTGCTAGTGGTCTTGGGACTAATCAGCCCCAGCATTTT. Based on the CDR3 plus reference TRBV12-5 and TRBJ1-5, the full variable domain is DARVTQTPRHKVTEMGQEVTMRCQPILGHNTVFWYRQTMMQGLELLAYFRNRAPLDDSGMPKDRFSAEMPDATLATLKIQPSEPRDSAVYFCASGLGTNQPQHFGDGTRLSIL.

The chain has TRBV13 and TRBJ2-3; 7 nucleotides agree with TRBD2. The germline CDR1 and CDR2 sequences are PRHDT and FYEKMQ (reference sequence). Trimming at V came to 6 bases and at J to 4 bases, leaving 10 bases not matched to a gene. The CDR3 contains 15 residues. CDR3 sequence reads: CASSRTELASDTQYF. DNA for the CDR3: TGTGCCAGCAGTCGTACAGAACTAGCGTCAGATACGCAGTATTTT.

The chain couples TRBV5-1 to TRBJ2-5; 7 bases align to TRBD1. This CDR3 spans 16 amino acids. V lost 1 base and J lost 4; bases outside the gene matches: 10. The germline V gene encodes CDR1 SGHRS and CDR2 YFSETQ. The CDR3 sequence: CASSLTGRGLGETQYF. The CDR3 DNA follows: TGCGCCAGCAGCTTGACTGGCAGGGGGTTGGGAGAGACCCAGTACTTC.

The chain joins TRBV6-5 to TRBJ1-5; D not certain. Germline CDR1 is MNHEY and CDR2 is SVGAGI. V lost 2 bases and J 4 bases, leaving 6 bases between the germline ends. The CDR3 sequence is 13 residues long. CDR3 coding DNA: TGTGCCAGCAGTTACGATCGGAATCAGCCCCAGCATTTT. It specifies CASSYDRNQPQHF.

This clone was found once. This chain joins TRBV5-6 and TRBJ1-4; D might be TRBD1 (6 bases). The germline V gene encodes CDR1 SGHDT and CDR2 YYEEEE. The CDR3 is 16 residues long. V was cut by 4 bases and J by 2 bases, with 15 bases left in between. The CDR3 sequence: CASSPSGGPTNEKLFF. As DNA, the CDR3 is TGTGCCAGCAGCCCCAGTGGGGGCCCTACTAATGAAAAACTGTTTTTT. Based on the CDR3 plus reference TRBV5-6 and TRBJ1-4, the full variable domain is DAGVTQSPTHLIKTRGQQVTLRCSPKSGHDTVSWYQQALGQGPQFIFQYYEEEERQRGNFPDRFSGHQFPNYSSELNVNALLLGDSALYLCASSPSGGPTNEKLFFGSGTQLSVL.

The chain recombines TRBV4-1 with TRBJ2-3; 9 bases are shared with TRBD1. The J segment lost 1 base and the V segment lost 4 bases, leaving 3 bases of the junction unmatched. Germline assignment: CDR1 MGHRA and CDR2 YSYEKL. The CDR3 loop spans 15 amino acids. DNA of the CDR3: TGCGCCAGCAGCCCGGGACAGGGCGGCACAGATACGCAGTATTTT. This sequence encodes CASSPGQGGTDTQYF.

The rearrangement links TRBV4-1 to TRBJ1-5; 7 nucleotides match TRBD1. Germline V lookup: CDR1 MGHRA, CDR2 YSYEKL. This CDR3 contains 15 residues. Trimming cost V 0 bases and J 5 bases; bases outside gene matches: 4. The DNA for the CDR3 is TGCGCCAGCAGCCAAGATCAGGGGGGATATCAGCCCCAGCATTTT. Translated, it gives CASSQDQGGYQPQHF.

V is TRBV2 and J is TRBJ2-4; tentatively, D is TRBD2 (6 bases). Germline assignment: CDR1 SNHLY and CDR2 FYNNEI. This CDR3 contains 15 residues. V was cut by 3 bases and J by 5 bases, with 14 bases left in between. CDR3: CASSDSTSRQNIQYF. The DNA of the CDR3 is TGTGCCAGCAGTGACTCTACTAGCAGGCAAAACATTCAGTACTTC.